One TCR beta chain is described in this entry. Its cognate antigen is unknown. This specimen belongs to a study of T cell responses to AZD1222 COVID-19 vaccine. CDR3 length: 16 residues. Germline assignment: CDR1 GTSNPN and CDR2 SVGIG (reference sequence). V shed 0 bases and J shed 7 bases, with 16 bases lying between them. The study's findings and limits: Donor demographics were predominantly white British with a female majority; clonal diversity may be underestimated.

Repertoires were generated with immunoSEQ multiplex PCR, while TCRdb's copy carries only in-frame clones and drops some. The sample carries 100,000 to 150,000 clones, roughly 90% recorded once. This clonotype was sampled from an adult in good health. This chain uses TRBV30 with TRBJ1-6; D is unclear. The sequenced sample was peripheral blood, obtained on day 0 of AZD1222 vaccination. Here the CDR3 reads CAWSVLADRSNSPLHF. DNA for the CDR3: TGTGCCTGGAGTGTACTGGCAGATCGCTCGAATTCACCCCTCCACTTT.